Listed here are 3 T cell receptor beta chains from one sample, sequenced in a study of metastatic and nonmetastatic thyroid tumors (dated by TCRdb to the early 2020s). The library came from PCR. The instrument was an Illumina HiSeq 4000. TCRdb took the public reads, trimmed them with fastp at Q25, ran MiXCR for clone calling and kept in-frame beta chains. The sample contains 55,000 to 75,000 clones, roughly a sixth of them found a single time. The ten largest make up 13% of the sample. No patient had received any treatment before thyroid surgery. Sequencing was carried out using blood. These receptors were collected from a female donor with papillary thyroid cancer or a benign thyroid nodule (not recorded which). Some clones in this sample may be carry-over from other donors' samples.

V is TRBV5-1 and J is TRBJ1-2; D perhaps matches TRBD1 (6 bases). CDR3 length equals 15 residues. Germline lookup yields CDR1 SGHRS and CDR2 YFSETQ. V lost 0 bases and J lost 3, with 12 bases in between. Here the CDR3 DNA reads TGCGCCAGCAGCTTGGTGGGGGGCTCGGACTATGGCTACACCTTC. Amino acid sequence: CASSLVGGSDYGYTF.

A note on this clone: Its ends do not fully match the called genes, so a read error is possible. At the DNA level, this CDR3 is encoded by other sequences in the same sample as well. The DNA of the CDR3 is TGCGCCATCAGTGAAGTGACAGGGTTGGTCACCGGGGAGCTGTTTTTT. It translates to CAISEVTGLVTGELFF. This chain joins TRBV10-3 and TRBJ2-2; TRBD1 aligns across 7 bases. This CDR3 has 16 residues. Looked up from germline, CDR1 is ENHRY and CDR2 is SYGVKD.

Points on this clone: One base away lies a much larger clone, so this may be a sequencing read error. In DNA, the CDR3 is TGCGCCAGCAGCTTGGTAGGACTAGCGGGAGAGGCAAATGAGCAGTTCTTC. The encoded protein is CASSLVGLAGEANEQFF. The chain joins TRBV5-1 to TRBJ2-1, with TRBD2 identical over 13 bases. Losses at the gene ends were 0 bases for V and 7 bases for J; bases not matched to a gene: 7. CDR1 and CDR2 from the germline V gene are SGHRS and YFSETQ. The CDR3 consists of 17 residues.